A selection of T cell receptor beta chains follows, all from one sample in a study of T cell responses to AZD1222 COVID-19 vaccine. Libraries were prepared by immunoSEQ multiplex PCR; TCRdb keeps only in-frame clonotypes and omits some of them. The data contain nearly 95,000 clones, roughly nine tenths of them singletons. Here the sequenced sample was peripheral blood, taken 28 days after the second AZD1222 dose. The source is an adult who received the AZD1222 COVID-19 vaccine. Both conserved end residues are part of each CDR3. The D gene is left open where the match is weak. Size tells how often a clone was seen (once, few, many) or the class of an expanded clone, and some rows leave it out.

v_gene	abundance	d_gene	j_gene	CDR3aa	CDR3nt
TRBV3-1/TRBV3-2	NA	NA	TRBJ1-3	CASSQGGGSGNTIYF	TGTGCCAGCAGCCAAGGAGGAGGGTCCGGAAACACCATATATTTT
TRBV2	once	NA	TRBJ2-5	CASRRNQETQYF	TGTGCCAGCCGTAGAAACCAAGAGACCCAGTACTTC
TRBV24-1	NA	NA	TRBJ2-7	CATRGQSSYEQYF	TGTGCCACCAGGGGTCAGAGCTCCTACGAGCAGTACTTC
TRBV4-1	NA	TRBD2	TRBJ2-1	CASSPSGRQRGNEQFF	TGCGCCAGCAGCCCCAGCGGGAGGCAAAGGGGCAATGAGCAGTTCTTC
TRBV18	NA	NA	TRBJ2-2	CASSPPDTGELFF	TGTGCCAGCTCACCACCGGACACCGGGGAGCTGTTTTTT
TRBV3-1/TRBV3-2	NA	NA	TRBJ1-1	CASSLQEDTEAFF	TGTGCCAGCAGCCTACAGGAGGACACTGAAGCTTTCTTT
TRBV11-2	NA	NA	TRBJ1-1	CASSLGNMNTEAFF	TGTGCCAGCAGCTTAGGGAACATGAACACTGAAGCTTTCTTT
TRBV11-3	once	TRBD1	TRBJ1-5	CASRGRQGVNQPQHF	TGTGCCAGCAGAGGCCGTCAGGGGGTAAATCAGCCCCAGCATTTT
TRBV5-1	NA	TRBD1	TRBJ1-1	CASSSGTGGTEAFF	TGCGCCAGCAGCTCAGGGACAGGTGGGACTGAAGCTTTCTTT
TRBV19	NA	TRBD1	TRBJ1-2	CASTTRTGYVYGYTF	TGTGCCAGTACCACACGGACAGGTTACGTCTATGGCTACACCTTC
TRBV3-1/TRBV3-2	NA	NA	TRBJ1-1	CASSSVNTEAFF	TGTGCCAGCAGCTCGGTGAACACTGAAGCTTTCTTT
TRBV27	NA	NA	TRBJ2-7	CASSSRQIGLSYEQYF	TGTGCCAGCAGTTCACGACAGATCGGCCTCTCCTACGAGCAGTACTTC
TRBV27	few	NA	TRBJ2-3	CASSSPLGTDTQYF	TGTGCCAGCAGTTCACCCCTCGGCACAGATACGCAGTATTTT
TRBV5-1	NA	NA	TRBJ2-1	CASSLVPGHYTYNEQFF	TGCGCCAGCAGCTTGGTACCGGGCCACTATACCTACAATGAGCAGTTCTTC
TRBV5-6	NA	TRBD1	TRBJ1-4	CASSDGTANEKLFF	TGTGCCAGCAGCGACGGGACAGCAAATGAAAAACTGTTTTTT
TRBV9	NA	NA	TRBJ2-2	CASSEGTTNTGELFF	TGTGCCAGCAGCGAGGGGACCACGAACACCGGGGAGCTGTTTTTT
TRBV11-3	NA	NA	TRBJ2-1	CASSLGGGTYNEQFF	TGTGCCAGCAGCTTAGGCGGCGGGACCTACAATGAGCAGTTCTTC
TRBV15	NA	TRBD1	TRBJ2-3	CATSRAGTGRADTQYF	TGTGCCACCAGCAGAGCCGGGACAGGGAGGGCAGATACGCAGTATTTT
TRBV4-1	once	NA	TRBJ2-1	CASSQPRERSYNEQFF	TGCGCCAGCAGCCAACCCCGGGAGAGGTCCTACAATGAGCAGTTCTTC
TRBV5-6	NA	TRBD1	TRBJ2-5	CASSTDRGGTQYF	TGTGCCAGCAGCACCGACAGGGGTGGGACCCAGTACTTC
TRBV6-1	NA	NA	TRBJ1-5	CASSEASHNQPQHF	TGTGCCAGCAGTGAGGCCAGCCACAATCAGCCCCAGCATTTT
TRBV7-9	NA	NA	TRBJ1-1	CASSWGAANTEAFF	TGTGCCAGCAGCTGGGGTGCAGCGAACACTGAAGCTTTCTTT
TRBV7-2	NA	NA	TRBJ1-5	CASSLGGIRYSNQPQHF	TGTGCCAGCAGCTTAGGTGGTATCCGGTATAGCAATCAGCCCCAGCATTTT
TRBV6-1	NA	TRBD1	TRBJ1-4	CASSDSGYTAYRDSEKLFF	TGTGCCAGCAGTGATAGTGGTTATACAGCTTACCGGGACAGCGAAAAACTGTTTTTT
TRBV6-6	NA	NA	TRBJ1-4	CASTQGGGGRKLFF	TGTGCCAGCACCCAGGGCGGGGGTGGGAGGAAACTGTTTTTT
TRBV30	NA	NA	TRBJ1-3	CAWSPPSSSGNTIYF	TGTGCCTGGAGCCCGCCGTCAAGCTCTGGAAACACCATATATTTT
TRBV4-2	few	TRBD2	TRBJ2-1	CASSQGTSGSYNEQFF	TGTGCCAGCAGCCAAGGGACTAGCGGGAGCTACAATGAGCAGTTCTTC
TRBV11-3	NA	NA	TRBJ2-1	CASSLSGATGNEQFF	TGTGCCAGCAGCTTGAGCGGAGCCACGGGCAATGAGCAGTTCTTC
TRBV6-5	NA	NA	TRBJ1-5	CASNGDESNQPQHF	TGTGCCAGCAATGGGGACGAAAGCAATCAGCCCCAGCATTTT
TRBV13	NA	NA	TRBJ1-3	CASSFGSGNTIYF	TGTGCCAGCAGCTTCGGCAGTGGAAACACCATATATTTT
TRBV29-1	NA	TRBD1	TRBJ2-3	CSVRTGAGTDTQYF	TGCAGCGTCCGGACAGGGGCGGGCACAGATACGCAGTATTTT
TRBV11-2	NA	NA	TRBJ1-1	CASSSPVPAAFF	TGTGCCAGCAGCTCCCCGGTCCCCGCAGCTTTCTTT
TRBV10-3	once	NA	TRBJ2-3	CAISEMTWDTQYF	TGTGCCATCAGTGAGATGACCTGGGATACGCAGTATTTT
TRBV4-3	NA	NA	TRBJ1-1	CASSRNTYGSRGSEAFF	TGCGCCAGCAGCCGCAACACCTACGGCAGTAGAGGGTCTGAAGCTTTCTTT
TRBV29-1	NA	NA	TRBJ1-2	CSALQKNYGYTF	TGCAGCGCACTACAAAAGAACTATGGCTACACCTTC
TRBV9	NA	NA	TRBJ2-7	CASSGGGTQGWQYF	TGTGCCAGCAGCGGCGGTGGGACTCAAGGGTGGCAGTACTTC
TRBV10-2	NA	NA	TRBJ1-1	CASSVEGNTEAFF	TGCGCCAGCAGTGTGGAAGGAAACACTGAAGCTTTCTTT
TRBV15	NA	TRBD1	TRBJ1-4	CATSRDLGGNGNEKLFF	TGTGCCACCAGCAGAGATTTAGGGGGCAATGGTAATGAAAAACTGTTTTTT
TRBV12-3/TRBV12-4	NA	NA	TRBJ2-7	CASSNMGTYEQYF	TGTGCCAGCTCAAATATGGGGACCTACGAGCAGTACTTC
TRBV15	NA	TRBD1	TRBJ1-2	CATSRDRGSYGYTF	TGTGCCACCAGCAGGGACAGGGGAAGCTATGGCTACACCTTC
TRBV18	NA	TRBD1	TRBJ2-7	CASSTSRDRSYEQYF	TGTGCCAGCTCAACAAGTCGGGACAGGTCCTACGAGCAGTACTTC
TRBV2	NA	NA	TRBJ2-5	CASTPQETQYF	TGTGCCAGCACCCCCCAAGAGACCCAGTACTTC
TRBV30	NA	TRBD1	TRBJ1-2	CAWSGTGRGYTF	TGTGCCTGGAGTGGGACAGGTAGAGGCTACACCTTC
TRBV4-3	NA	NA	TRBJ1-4	CASSQGAATNEKLFF	TGCGCCAGCAGCCAAGGGGCAGCAACTAATGAAAAACTGTTTTTT
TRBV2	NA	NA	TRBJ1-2	CASRIQGNYGYTF	TGTGCCAGCCGTATTCAGGGTAACTATGGCTACACCTTC